What follows are 4 T cell receptor beta chains derived from one specimen sequenced in a study of cytomegalovirus exposure and HLA in healthy donors. The PCR had 60 Vbeta and 13 Jbeta primers. The protocol was immunoSEQ multiplex PCR, while the TCRdb copy is restricted to in-frame clones and leaves out a portion. The top ten clones hold around 7.7% of a sample with around 99,000 clones, 73% of them seen once. Sequenced: PBMCs. The source is a man aged 35-49 years in good health and CMV-seronegative.

This clone was observed a single time. The chain has TRBV5-1 and TRBJ2-1, with 16 bases fitting TRBD2. Germline CDR1 SGHRS, CDR2 YFSETQ. The CDR3 runs 17 residues. V dropped 2 bases and J dropped 2; count of bases not matched to a gene: 1. CDR3 loop: CASSFGTSGGAYNEQFF. CDR3 in DNA: TGCGCCAGCAGCTTCGGGACTAGCGGGGGGGCCTACAATGAGCAGTTCTTC.

The CDR3 DNA reads TGTGCCTGGGCCAGGGGGCGACCTGAAGCTTTCTTT. It codes for CAWARGRPEAFF. This sequence joins TRBV30 and TRBJ1-1; TRBD1 aligns across 8 bases. V shed 5 bases and J 6 bases; nucleotides not matched to a gene: 5. The CDR3 spans 12 residues. Looked up from germline, CDR1 is GTSNPN and CDR2 is SVGIG (reference sequence).

The V call is TRBV7-9, the J call TRBJ1-2, with D maybe TRBD1 (6 bases). This CDR3 spans 16 amino acids. CDR1 is SEHNR, CDR2 FQNEAQ, per germline (reference sequence). Deletions cut 1 base from V and 7 bases from J, with 19 bases between. The CDR3 protein is CASSLELGQNLRGYTF. The CDR3, as DNA: TGTGCCAGCAGCTTAGAATTAGGACAGAATCTACGTGGCTACACCTTC.

V and J are TRBV10-3 and TRBJ1-1, with 7 bases aligning to TRBD1. This CDR3 has 15 residues. Germline CDR1 is ENHRY and CDR2 is SYGVKD. Trimming cost V 4 bases and J 4 bases; bases outside gene matches: 9. CDR3 sequence reads: CAISAQGGGSTEAFF. CDR3 DNA sequence: TGTGCCATCAGTGCCCAGGGGGGTGGTAGCACTGAAGCTTTCTTT.